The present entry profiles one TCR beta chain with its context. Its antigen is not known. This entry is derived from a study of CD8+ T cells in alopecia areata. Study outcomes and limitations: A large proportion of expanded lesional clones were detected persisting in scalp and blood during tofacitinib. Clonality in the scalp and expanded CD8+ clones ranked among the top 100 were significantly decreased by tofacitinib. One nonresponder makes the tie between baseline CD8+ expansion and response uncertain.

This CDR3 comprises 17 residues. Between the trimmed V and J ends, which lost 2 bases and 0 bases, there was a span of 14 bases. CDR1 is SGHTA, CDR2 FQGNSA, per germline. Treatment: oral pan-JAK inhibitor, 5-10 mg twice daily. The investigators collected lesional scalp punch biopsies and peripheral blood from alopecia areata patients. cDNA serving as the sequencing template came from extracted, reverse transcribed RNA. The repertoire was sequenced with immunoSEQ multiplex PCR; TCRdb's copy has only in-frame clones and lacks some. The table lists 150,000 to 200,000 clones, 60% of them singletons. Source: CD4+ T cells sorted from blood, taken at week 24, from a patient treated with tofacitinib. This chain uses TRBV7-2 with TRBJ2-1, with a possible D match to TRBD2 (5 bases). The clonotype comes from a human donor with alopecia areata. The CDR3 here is CASSLRSSLSSYNEQFF. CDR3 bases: TGTGCCAGCAGCTTACGGTCTAGCCTGAGCTCCTACAATGAGCAGTTCTTC.